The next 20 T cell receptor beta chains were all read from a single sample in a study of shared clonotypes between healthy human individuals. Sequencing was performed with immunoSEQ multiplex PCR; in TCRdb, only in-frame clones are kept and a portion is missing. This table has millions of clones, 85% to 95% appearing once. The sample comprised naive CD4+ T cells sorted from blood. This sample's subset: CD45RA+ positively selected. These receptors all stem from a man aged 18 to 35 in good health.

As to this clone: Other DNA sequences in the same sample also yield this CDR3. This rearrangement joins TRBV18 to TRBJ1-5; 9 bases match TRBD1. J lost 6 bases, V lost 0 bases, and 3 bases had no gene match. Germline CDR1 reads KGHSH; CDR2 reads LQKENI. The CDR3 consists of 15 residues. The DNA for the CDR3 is TGTGCCAGCTCACCACCGGGACAGGGCGGTCAGCCCCAGCATTTT. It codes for CASSPPGQGGQPQHF.

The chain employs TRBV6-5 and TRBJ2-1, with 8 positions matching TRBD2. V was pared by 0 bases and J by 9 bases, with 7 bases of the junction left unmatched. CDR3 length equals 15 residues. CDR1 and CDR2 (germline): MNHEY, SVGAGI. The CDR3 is CASSYSSDSGAEQFF. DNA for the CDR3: TGTGCCAGCAGTTACTCGTCCGATAGCGGGGCTGAGCAGTTCTTC.

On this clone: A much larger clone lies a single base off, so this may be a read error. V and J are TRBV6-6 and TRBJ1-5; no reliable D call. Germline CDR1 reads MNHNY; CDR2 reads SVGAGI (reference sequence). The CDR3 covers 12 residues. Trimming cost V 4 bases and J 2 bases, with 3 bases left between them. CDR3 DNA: TGTGCCAGCAGTTTGGGCAATCAGCCCCAGCATTTT. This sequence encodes CASSLGNQPQHF.

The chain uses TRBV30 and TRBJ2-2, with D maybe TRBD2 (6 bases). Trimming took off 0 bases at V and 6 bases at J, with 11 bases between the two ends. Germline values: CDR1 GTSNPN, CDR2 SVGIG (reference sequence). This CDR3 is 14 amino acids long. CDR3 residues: CAWSVGGGPGELFF. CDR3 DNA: TGTGCCTGGAGTGTGGGGGGAGGACCCGGGGAGCTGTTTTTT.

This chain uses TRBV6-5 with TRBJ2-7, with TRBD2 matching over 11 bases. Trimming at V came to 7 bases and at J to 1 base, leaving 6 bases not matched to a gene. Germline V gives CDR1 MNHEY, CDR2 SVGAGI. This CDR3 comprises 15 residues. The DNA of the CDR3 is TGTGCCAGCATCCGCGGGACTAGCGGTTCCTACGAGCAGTACTTC. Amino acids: CASIRGTSGSYEQYF.

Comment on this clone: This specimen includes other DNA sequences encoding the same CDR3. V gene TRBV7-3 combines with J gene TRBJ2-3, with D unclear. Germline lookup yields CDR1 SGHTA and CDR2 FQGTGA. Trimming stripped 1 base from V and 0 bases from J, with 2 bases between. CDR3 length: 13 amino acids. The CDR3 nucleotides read TGTGCCAGCAGCTTAAGTAGCACAGATACGCAGTATTTT. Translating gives CASSLSSTDTQYF. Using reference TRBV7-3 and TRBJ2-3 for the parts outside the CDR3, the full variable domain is GAGVSQTPSNKVTEKGKYVELRCDPISGHTALYWYRQSLGQGPEFLIYFQGTGAADDSGLPNDRFFAVRPEGSVSTLKIQRTERGDSAVYLCASSLSSTDTQYFGPGTRLTVL.

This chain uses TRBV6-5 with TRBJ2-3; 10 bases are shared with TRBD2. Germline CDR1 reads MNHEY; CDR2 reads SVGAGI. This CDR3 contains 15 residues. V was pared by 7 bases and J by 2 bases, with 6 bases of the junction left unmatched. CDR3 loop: CASMRAGGYTDTQYF. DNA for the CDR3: TGTGCCAGCATGAGAGCGGGAGGGTACACAGATACGCAGTATTTT.

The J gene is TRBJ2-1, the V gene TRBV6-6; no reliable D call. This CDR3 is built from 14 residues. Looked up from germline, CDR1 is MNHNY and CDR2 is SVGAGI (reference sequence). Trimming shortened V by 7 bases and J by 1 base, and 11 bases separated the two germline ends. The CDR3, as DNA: TGTGCCAGCAACGACTTCCAGTCCTACAATGAGCAGTTCTTC. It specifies CASNDFQSYNEQFF.

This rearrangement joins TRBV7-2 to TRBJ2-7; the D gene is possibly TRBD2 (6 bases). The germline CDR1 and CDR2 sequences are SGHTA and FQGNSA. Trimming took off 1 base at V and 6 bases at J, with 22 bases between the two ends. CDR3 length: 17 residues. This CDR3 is CASSLVPVGGKGIEQYF. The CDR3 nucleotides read TGTGCCAGCAGCTTAGTACCGGTAGGCGGGAAAGGGATCGAGCAGTACTTC.

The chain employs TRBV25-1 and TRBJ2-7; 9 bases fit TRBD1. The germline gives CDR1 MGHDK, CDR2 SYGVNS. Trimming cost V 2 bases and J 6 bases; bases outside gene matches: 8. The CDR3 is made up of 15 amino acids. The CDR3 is CASSEGGTGFTEQYF. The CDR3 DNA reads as TGTGCCAGCAGTGAAGGCGGGACAGGGTTTACCGAGCAGTACTTC.

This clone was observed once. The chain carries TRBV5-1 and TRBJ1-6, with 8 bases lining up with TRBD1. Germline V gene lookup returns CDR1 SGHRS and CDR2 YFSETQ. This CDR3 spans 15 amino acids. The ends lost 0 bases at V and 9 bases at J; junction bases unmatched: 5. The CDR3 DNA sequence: TGCGCCAGCAGCTTGGAATCAGGGGGCAGTTCACCCCTCCACTTT. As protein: CASSLESGGSSPLHF.

CDR3 sequence: CASSRDISGANVLTF. CDR3 DNA sequence: TGTGCCAGCAGCCGGGACATTTCTGGGGCCAACGTCCTGACTTTC. The rearrangement uses TRBV11-2 and TRBJ2-6, with D perhaps matching TRBD1 (6 bases). This CDR3 region has 15 residues. V was pared by 5 bases and J by 1 base, with 9 bases between. CDR1 is SGHAT, CDR2 FQNNGV, per germline.

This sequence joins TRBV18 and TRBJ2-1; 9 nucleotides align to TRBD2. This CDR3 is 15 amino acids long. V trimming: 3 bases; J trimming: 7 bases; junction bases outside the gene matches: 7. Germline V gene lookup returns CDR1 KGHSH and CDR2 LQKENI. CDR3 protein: CASSPHVAGVNEQFF. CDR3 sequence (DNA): TGTGCCAGCTCACCGCACGTAGCGGGAGTAAATGAGCAGTTCTTC.

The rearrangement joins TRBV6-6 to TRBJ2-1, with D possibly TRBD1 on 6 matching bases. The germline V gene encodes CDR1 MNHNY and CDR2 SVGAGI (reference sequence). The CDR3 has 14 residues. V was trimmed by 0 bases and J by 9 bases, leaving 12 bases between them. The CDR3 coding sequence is TGTGCCAGCAGTTACTCGAACAGGGCGGGTGAGCAGTTCTTC. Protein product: CASSYSNRAGEQFF.

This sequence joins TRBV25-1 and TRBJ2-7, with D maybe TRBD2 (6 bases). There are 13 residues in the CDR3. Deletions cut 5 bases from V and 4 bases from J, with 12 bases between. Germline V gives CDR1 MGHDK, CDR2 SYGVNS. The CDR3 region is CASSYGRGYEQYF. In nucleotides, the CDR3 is TGTGCCAGCAGTTACGGACGGGGGTACGAGCAGTACTTC.

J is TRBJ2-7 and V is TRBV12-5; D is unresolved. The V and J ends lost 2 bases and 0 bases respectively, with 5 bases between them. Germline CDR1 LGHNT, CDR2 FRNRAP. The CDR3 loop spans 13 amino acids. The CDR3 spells CASGLPPSYEQYF. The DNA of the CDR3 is TGTGCTAGTGGTTTGCCTCCCTCCTACGAGCAGTACTTC.

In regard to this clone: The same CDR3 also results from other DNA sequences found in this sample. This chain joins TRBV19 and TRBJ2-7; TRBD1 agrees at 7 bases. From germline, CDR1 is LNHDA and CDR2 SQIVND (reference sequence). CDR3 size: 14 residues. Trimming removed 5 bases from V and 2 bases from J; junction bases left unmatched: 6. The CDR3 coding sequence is TGTGCCAGTAGTCGGGACAGTGGCACCTACGAGCAGTACTTC. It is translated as CASSRDSGTYEQYF.

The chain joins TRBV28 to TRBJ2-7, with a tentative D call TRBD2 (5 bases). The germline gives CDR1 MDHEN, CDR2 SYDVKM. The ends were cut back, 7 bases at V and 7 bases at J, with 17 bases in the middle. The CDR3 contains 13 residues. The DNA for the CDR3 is TGTGCCAGCAATTCCGGGAAGACTACAGAGCAGTACTTC. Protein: CASNSGKTTEQYF. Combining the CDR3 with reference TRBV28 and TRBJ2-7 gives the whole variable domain DVKVTQSSRYLVKRTGEKVFLECVQDMDHENMFWYRQDPGLGLRLIYFSYDVKMKEKGDIPEGYSVSREKKERFSLILESASTNQTSMYLCASNSGKTTEQYFGPGTRLTVT.

The CDR3, as DNA: TGCGCCAGCAGCTTGGATGGGACAGGGGTGGGGTATGGCTACACCTTC. Protein sequence: CASSLDGTGVGYGYTF. The chain carries TRBV5-1 and TRBJ1-2, with 10 bases that match TRBD1. The CDR3 totals 16 residues. In germline, CDR1 is SGHRS, CDR2 YFSETQ. Unmatched junction bases numbered 7, after V lost 0 bases and J lost 5 bases. Full variable domain (missing parts from reference TRBV5-1 and TRBJ1-2): KAGVTQTPRYLIKTRGQQVTLSCSPISGHRSVSWYQQTPGQGLQFLFEYFSETQRNKGNFPGRFSGRQFSNSRSEMNVSTLELGDSALYLCASSLDGTGVGYGYTFGSGTRLTVV.

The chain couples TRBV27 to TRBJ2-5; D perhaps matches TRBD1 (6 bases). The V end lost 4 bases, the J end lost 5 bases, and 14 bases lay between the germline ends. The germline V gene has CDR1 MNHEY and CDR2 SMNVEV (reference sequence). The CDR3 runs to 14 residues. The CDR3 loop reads CASSYHRAGETQYF. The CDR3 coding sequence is TGTGCCAGCAGTTACCACAGGGCTGGGGAGACCCAGTACTTC.